This TCR beta chain was retrieved from a study of cytomegalovirus exposure and HLA in healthy donors (TCRdb year 2017). Some background on the complete study: According to an earlier analysis of 550 to 700 of the donors, 150 million to 200 million T cells yielded 117 million unique TCR beta sequences and approximately 300 Gb of sequence data. Every repertoire in the discovery cohort had been generated on one and the same sequencing platform. High-throughput TCR immunosequencing, statistical association of individual TCRs with disease status, and machine learning were combined to predict cytomegalovirus infection status. To decide whether each TCR beta V gene segment behaved as functional or pseudogenic, an earlier analysis of nearly 600 of the donors relied on high-throughput TCR beta sequencing. Of the 300 to 450 genotyped donors, 65% to 90% fell in the genetic ancestry cluster associated with self-reported Caucasian donors. The study aimed to test whether signatures of past pathogen exposure could be identified by cataloging public T cell receptors. HLA typing included class I and class II loci at four-digit resolution. About 5 DR-DQ haplotypes were handled as single units for association and clustering, since linkage in the cohort was strong. Rather than drawing on any new phenotypic data, the later analysis identified candidate immune exposures from TCR beta sequences and the way those sequences occurred across donors. The study used immunosequencing to profile the T cell repertoires of more than 650 subjects and linked those repertoires to cytomegalovirus serostatus. Donor age, sex, ethnicity and CMV serostatus were compiled together with the repertoire data. Across around 400 genotyped donors of the cohort, an average of roughly 230,000 unique TCR beta nucleotide sequences per donor were sequenced, and roughly 20% of those sequences were non-productive. An early release covering around 630 HLA-typed donors comprised 300 to 350 gigabases of sequencing data and roughly 85 million unique TCR sequences. Typing coverage differed by locus: A, B, C, DRB1 and DQB1 were typed in roughly 629-640 donors, DQA1 in about 500, DPA1 in some 570, and DPB1 in 472. A later genetic analysis took genome-wide SNP genotypes for about 65% of the roughly 670 donors and used that subset as a discovery cohort. To study patterns of TCR occurrence, a later analysis re-analyzed previously published TCR beta repertoires from 666 donors and added high-resolution HLA genotyping. In addition to the first cohort of 666 subjects, a separate validation cohort of 100 to 150 different subjects was used. What the research found in general, with its limitations: A total of 164 TCR beta chains were listed by the study as associated with cytomegalovirus. According to the authors, the approach could potentially be generalized to other disease states and immunological phenotypes. A later analysis found that TCR association rates varied across HLA loci, with DRB1 alleles showing the most associated TCRs and HLA-C alleles the fewest. In a later genetic analysis, a missense DCLRE1C variant was associated with V-gene and J-gene trimming of TCR beta chains, and the association was replicated in an independent cohort. The sequencing pipeline was judged likely to have produced a cluster of highly shared sequence variants as a technical artifact. A further reported finding was that TCR beta sequences accurately predicted the HLA-A and HLA-B alleles for most subjects in the first cohort. Correlated functional status among segregating V segments might be attributable to linkage disequilibrium, but an unknown experimental factor could not be ruled out. The only immune exposure information available for the cohort was CMV serostatus. Because HLA typing was unavailable for some donors at each locus, only the typed subset was used in association tests. Specific HLA alleles were associated with around 18,000 TCR beta sequences at a false discovery rate of 0.05 in a later analysis. Cytomegalovirus status was reported to be diagnosed by the classifier with high specificity and sensitivity in both the original and validation cohorts. Broadly in line with IMGT annotations, most TCR beta V segments showed up in productive rearrangements about 87% or about 30% of the time in an earlier analysis of 587 of the donors. Some IMGT-functional V segments, including TRBV6-2 and TRBV6-3, could not be told apart with the 87-base-pair reads, so those segments were excluded. A later analysis found that HLA-associated TCR beta chains were more clonally expanded and had lower generation probabilities than equally common non-associated chains. In a later genetic analysis, fewer N-insertions in productive TCRs were reported among donors in an Asian-associated ancestry cluster than the approximately 710-donor mean. Sequencing depth was assumed to be roughly uniform across donors in the presence/absence analyses, though that assumption may not hold. Across donors, most TCR sequences were observed very rarely, whereas some public TCRs were present in many individuals. Around 16 rarely observed V segments, including chromosome 9 orphons, were excluded from the earlier analysis of about 600 of the donors because counts were too low. When HLA alleles, especially DR and DQ, strongly co-occurred, attributing TCR associations to individual alleles was difficult. In a later analysis, most CMV-associated TCR beta chains were found to appear HLA-restricted, with HLA associations seemingly driven largely by CMV exposure. In vitro tests confirmed that a few of the cytomegalovirus-associated TCR beta chains recognize cytomegalovirus antigens. A later analysis reported that several top co-occurrence clusters appeared linked to parvovirus B19, influenza, CMV and Epstein-Barr virus. This cohort had only TCR beta chains sequenced, and the lack of alpha or paired-chain data limited which features could be detected.

Library preparation employed the immunoSEQ multiplex PCR assay. The multiplex PCR relied on a mix of 60 forward primers for TCR Vbeta segments and 13 reverse primers for TCR Jbeta segments. Amplification of the CDR3 region of rearranged TCR beta genes was performed with a multiplex PCR assay on genomic DNA. The amplified TCR beta libraries were sequenced on the Illumina HiSeq System as 87-base-pair reads. In the source study's methods: Across the 500 to 850 repertoires, a later analysis counted tens of millions of unique TCR beta chains, 9.5 million to 13 million of which were shared by at least two donors. A nearest-neighbor algorithm error-corrected the raw reads and collapsed the reads into unique sequences, merging closely related sequences to remove PCR and sequencing errors. Alignment of CDR3 sequences to IMGT reference sequences was used to assign V, D and J gene segments. For a sequence to be retained, at least a six-nucleotide match to both a V gene segment and a J gene segment was required. Rearrangements were called productive when the CDR3 lacked stop codons and stayed in frame with V and J; all others were non-productive. CDR3 was defined by IMGT convention, running from the second conserved V-encoded cysteine to the conserved J-encoded phenylalanine. The earlier analysis of roughly 590 of the donors excluded sequences that lacked an unambiguous match to a single V gene segment. An earlier analysis of over 450 of the donors classified V segments as functional when productive rearrangements were above 56.7% and as segregating when the standard deviation between donors was above 5%. A statistical classification framework was built for diagnosing cytomegalovirus status from the catalog of TCR beta chain sequences. In a later analysis, TCR nucleotide sequences were compared against IMGT/GENE-DB human TR gene sequences so that V and J genes could be assigned. In a later analysis, CDR3 sequences and most-parsimonious VDJ recombination scenarios were assigned using the TCRdist pipeline. In a later analysis, each TCR beta chain was defined by its CDR3 amino acid sequence together with its V-gene family, and reads without a unique V-gene family were excluded. A later analysis removed nearly 600 highly shared, low-generation-probability nucleotide sequences to deal with suspected cross-contamination and a sequencing artifact. For each public chain, a later analysis derived a clonal expansion index from normalized ranks of inferred template counts within each repertoire. In a later analysis, generation probabilities were computed with a VDJ recombination model fitted to out-of-frame rearrangements, and the resulting probabilities were checked against IGoR. In a later analysis, TCR-TCR, TCR-HLA and TCR-CMV co-occurrence was scored with hypergeometric tests, and a repertoire-size bias correction was applied to TCR pairs. A later analysis estimated false discovery rates by permuting HLA or CMV assignments 20 times. A later analysis grouped co-occurring TCRs with DBSCAN, adding TCRdist sequence similarity when clustering within HLA-allele-positive subsets. Repertoires with fewer than 30,000 or more than 120,000 public chains were left out of co-occurrence clustering, as were several repertoires with anomalous nucleotide sharing. TCRdb holds this immuneACCESS table with in-frame rearrangements only. Some clones are missing; in checked studies, unresolved V genes explain under half, and the rest has no known cause. V, J and clone size are those of that table, while D and trimming were read from the DNA. This sample gives under 250,000 clones in total; 82% of them show up just once. The leading ten clones occupy about 6% of the sample.

Looking up the germline V gene yields CDR1 MDHEN and CDR2 SYDVKM. V lost 6 bases and J lost 4 bases; the stretch between them is 15 bases long. Spanning cysteine to phenylalanine, the CDR3 consists of 14 amino acids. Only CDR3 DNA remains: 42 bases, in frame from the first base. Comment on this clone: No cognate antigen has been identified for it. No much larger clonotype is one base removed from it; base qualities were not supplied.

In total, 500 to 700 healthy bone marrow donors made up the cohort. At the time of sampling, all cohort members were nominally healthy, though unrecorded immune exposures were likely present. The donor was CMV seropositive and was included in the group of about 290 seropositive cohort members. Every donor gave a peripheral blood sample, and the peripheral blood mononuclear cells from that sample were used for TCR beta sequencing. The Qiagen DNeasy Blood Extraction Kit was used to extract genomic DNA from the blood cell samples. This sequence was found in a man aged 40-49 years in good health and CMV-seropositive. The sequence is built from TRBV28 and TRBJ1-1; TRBD1 is a possible D gene, resting on 5 matching bases. The sequencing sample was made of PBMCs. The CDR3 protein sequence reads: CASSSRGFGTEAFF. The DNA reads as follows: TGTGCCAGCAGCTCAAGGGGATTCGGCACTGAAGCTTTCTTT.